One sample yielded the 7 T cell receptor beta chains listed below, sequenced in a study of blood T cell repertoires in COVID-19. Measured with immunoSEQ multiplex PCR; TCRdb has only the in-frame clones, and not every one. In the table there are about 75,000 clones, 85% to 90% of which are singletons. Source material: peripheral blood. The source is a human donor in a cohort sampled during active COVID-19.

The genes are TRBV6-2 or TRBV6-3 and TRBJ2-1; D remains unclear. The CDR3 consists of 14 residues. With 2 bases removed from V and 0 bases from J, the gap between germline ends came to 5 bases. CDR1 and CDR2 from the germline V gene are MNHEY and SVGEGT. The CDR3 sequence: CASSYVSSYNEQFF. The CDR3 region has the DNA TGTGCCAGCAGTTACGTTAGCTCCTACAATGAGCAGTTCTTC.

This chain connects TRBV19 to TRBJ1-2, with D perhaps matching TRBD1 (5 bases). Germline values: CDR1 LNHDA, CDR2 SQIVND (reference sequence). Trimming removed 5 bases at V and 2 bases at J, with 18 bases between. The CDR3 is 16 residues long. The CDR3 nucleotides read TGTGCCAGTAGTCCCTGGCGGGGCCACCCCAACTATGGCTACACCTTC. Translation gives CASSPWRGHPNYGYTF.

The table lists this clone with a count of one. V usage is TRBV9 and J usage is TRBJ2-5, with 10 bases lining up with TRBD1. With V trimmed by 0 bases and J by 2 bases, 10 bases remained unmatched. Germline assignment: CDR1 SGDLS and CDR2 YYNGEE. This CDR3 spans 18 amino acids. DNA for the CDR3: TGTGCCAGCAGCGTAGACCCGGGACAGGGGCCCGGACAAGAGACCCAGTACTTC. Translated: CASSVDPGQGPGQETQYF.

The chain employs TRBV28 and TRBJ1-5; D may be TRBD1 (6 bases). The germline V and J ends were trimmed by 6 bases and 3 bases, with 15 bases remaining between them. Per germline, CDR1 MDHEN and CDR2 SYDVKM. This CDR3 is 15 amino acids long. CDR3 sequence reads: CASRLGGAYNQPQHF. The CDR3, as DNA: TGTGCCAGCAGACTGGGGGGGGCATACAATCAGCCCCAGCATTTT.

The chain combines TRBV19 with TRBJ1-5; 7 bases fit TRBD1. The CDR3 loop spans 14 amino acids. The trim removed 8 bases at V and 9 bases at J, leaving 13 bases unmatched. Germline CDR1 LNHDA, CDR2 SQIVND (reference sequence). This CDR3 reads CASRDRVGLGPQHF. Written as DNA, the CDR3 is TGTGCCAGTCGCGACAGGGTGGGCCTTGGGCCCCAGCATTTT. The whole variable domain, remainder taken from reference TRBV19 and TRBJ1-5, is DGGITQSPKYLFRKEGQNVTLSCEQNLNHDAMYWYRQDPGQGLRLIYYSQIVNDFQKGDIAEGYSVSREKKESFPLTVTSAQKNPTAFYLCASRDRVGLGPQHFGDGTRLSIL.

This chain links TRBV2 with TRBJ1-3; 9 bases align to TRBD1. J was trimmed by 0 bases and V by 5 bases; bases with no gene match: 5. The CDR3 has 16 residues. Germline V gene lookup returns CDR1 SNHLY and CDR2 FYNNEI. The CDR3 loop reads CASSPDRGLSGNTIYF. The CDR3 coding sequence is TGTGCCAGCAGTCCGGACAGGGGTCTCTCTGGAAACACCATATATTTT.

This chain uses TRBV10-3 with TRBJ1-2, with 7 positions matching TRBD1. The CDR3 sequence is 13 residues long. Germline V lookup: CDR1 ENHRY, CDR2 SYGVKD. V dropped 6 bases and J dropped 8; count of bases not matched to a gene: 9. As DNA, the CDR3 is TGTGCCATCAGCATGGAAGGGGGCAGGGGCTACACCTTC. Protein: CAISMEGGRGYTF.